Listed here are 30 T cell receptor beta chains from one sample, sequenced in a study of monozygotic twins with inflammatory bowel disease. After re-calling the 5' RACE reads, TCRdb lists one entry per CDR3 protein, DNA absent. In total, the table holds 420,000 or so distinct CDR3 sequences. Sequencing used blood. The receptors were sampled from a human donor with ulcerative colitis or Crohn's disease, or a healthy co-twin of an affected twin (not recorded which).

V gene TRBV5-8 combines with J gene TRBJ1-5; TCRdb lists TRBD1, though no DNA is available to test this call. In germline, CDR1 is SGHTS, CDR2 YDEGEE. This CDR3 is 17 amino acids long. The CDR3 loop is CASSSLSSTGWIQPQHF.

The CDR3 is CAIGSWDTQYF. J is TRBJ2-3 and V is TRBV10-3. The CDR3 length is 11 residues. Germline V CDR1 and CDR2: ENHRY, SYGVKD.

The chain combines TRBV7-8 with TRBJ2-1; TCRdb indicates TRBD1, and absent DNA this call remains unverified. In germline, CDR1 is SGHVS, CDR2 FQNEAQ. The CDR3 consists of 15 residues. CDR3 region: CASSWTGTLNREQFF. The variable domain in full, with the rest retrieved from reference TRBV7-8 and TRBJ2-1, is GAGVSQSPRYKVAKRGQDVALRCDPISGHVSLFWYQQALGQGPEFLTYFQNEAQLDKSGLPSDRFFAERPEGSVSTLKIQRTQQEDSAVYLCASSWTGTLNREQFFGPGTRLTVL.

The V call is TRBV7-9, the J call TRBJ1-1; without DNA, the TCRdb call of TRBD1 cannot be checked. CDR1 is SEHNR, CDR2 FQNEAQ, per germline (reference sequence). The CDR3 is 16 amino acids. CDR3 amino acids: CASSAGTGYGSTEAFF.

The CDR3 reads CASSEMGGRNTEAFF. The chain recombines TRBV25-1 with TRBJ1-1; there is no DNA to check the TCRdb D call of TRBD1. The germline CDR1 and CDR2 sequences are MGHDK and SYGVNS. This CDR3 has 15 residues.

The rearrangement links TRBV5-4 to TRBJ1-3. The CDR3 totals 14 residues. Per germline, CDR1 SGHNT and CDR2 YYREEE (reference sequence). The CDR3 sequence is CASSPDPSGNTIYF.

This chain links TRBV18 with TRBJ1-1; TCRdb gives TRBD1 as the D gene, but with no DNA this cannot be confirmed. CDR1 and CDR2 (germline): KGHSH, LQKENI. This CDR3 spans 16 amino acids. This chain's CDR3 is CASSSSTGAIHLEAFF. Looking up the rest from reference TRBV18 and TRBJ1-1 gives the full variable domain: NAGVMQNPRHLVRRRGQEARLRCSPMKGHSHVYWYRQLPEEGLKFMVYLQKENIIDESGMPKERFSAEFPKEGPSILRIQQVVRGDSAAYFCASSSSTGAIHLEAFFGQGTRLTVV.

CDR3 sequence: CASSSSQGRVLSYEQYF. The V and J genes are TRBV5-1 and TRBJ2-7; TCRdb's D gene call, TRBD1, goes unchecked for lack of DNA. This CDR3 spans 17 amino acids. Per the germline V gene, CDR1 is SGHRS and CDR2 is YFSETQ.

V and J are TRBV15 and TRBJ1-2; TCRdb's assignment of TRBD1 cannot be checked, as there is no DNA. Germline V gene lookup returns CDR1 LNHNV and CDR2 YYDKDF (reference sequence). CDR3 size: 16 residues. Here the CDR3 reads CATSRDGTGAGYGYTF.

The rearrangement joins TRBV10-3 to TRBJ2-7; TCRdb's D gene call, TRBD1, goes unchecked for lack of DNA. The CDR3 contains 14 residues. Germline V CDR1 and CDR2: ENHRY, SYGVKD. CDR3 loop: CAIQAGERFYEQYF.

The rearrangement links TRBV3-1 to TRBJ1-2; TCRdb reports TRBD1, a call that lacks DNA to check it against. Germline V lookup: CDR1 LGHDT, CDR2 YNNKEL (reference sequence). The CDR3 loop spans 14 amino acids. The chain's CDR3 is CASSLGRNPPGYTF.

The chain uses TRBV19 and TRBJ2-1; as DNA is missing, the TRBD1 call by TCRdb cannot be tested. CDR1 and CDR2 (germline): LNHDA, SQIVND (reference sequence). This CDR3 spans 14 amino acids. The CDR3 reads CASSIEDRGNEQFF.

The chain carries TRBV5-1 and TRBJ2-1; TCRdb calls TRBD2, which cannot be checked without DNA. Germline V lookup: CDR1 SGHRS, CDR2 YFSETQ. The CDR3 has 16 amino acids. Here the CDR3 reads CASSMGGTSKSDEQFF. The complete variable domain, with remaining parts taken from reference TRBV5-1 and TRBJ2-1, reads KAGVTQTPRYLIKTRGQQVTLSCSPISGHRSVSWYQQTPGQGLQFLFEYFSETQRNKGNFPGRFSGRQFSNSRSEMNVSTLELGDSALYLCASSMGGTSKSDEQFFGPGTRLTVL.

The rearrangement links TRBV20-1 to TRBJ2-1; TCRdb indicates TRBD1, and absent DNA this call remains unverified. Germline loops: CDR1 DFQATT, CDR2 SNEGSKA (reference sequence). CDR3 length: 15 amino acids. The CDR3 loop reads CSARDLTGAPSEQFF.

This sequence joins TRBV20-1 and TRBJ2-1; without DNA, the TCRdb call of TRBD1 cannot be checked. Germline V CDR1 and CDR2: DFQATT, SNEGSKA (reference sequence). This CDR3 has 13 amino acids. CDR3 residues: CSASQGVSNEQFF.

The chain's CDR3 is CASSLGTGAYQETQYF. The chain is built from TRBV5-5 and TRBJ2-5. Germline V gene sequence: CDR1 SGHKS, CDR2 YYEKEE (reference sequence). The CDR3 loop spans 16 amino acids.

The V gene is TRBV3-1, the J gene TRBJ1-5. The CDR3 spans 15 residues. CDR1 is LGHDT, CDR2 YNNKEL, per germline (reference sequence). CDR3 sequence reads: CASSQAVGYNQPQHF.

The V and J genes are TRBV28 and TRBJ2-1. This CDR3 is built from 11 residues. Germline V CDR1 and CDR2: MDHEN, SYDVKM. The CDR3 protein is CASSLMGEQFF. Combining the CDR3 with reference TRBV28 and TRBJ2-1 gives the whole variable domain DVKVTQSSRYLVKRTGEKVFLECVQDMDHENMFWYRQDPGLGLRLIYFSYDVKMKEKGDIPEGYSVSREKKERFSLILESASTNQTSMYLCASSLMGEQFFGPGTRLTVL.

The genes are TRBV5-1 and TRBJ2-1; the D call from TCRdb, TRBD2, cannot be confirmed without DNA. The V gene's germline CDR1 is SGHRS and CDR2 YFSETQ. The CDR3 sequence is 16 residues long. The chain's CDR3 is CASSSLAGGIWKDGFF. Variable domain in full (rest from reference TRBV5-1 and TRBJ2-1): KAGVTQTPRYLIKTRGQQVTLSCSPISGHRSVSWYQQTPGQGLQFLFEYFSETQRNKGNFPGRFSGRQFSNSRSEMNVSTLELGDSALYLCASSSLAGGIWKDGFFGPGTRLTVL.

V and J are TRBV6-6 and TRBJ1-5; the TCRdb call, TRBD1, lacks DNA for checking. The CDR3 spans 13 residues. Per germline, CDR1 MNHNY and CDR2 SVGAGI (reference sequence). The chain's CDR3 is CASKVAGNQPQHF.

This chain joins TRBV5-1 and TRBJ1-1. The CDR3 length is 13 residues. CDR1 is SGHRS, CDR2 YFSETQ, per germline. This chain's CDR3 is CASSVGFLTEAFF.

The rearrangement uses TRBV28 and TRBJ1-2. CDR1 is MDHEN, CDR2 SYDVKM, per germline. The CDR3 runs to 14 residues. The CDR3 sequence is CASSLNGRNYGYTF.

This chain's CDR3 is CASSYSGTGLEQFF. The chain employs TRBV7-9 and TRBJ2-1; as DNA is missing, the TRBD1 call by TCRdb cannot be tested. The CDR3 contains 14 residues. Germline values: CDR1 SEHNR, CDR2 FQNEAQ (reference sequence).

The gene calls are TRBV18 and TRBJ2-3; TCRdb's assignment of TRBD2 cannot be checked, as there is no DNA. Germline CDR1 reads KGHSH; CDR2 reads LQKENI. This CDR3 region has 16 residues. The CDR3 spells CASSPVERGSTDTQYF. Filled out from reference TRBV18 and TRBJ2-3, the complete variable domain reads NAGVMQNPRHLVRRRGQEARLRCSPMKGHSHVYWYRQLPEEGLKFMVYLQKENIIDESGMPKERFSAEFPKEGPSILRIQQVVRGDSAAYFCASSPVERGSTDTQYFGPGTRLTVL.

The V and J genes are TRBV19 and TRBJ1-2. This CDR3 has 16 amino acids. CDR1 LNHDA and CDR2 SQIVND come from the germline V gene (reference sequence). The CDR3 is CASSTSTGTDIYGYTF.

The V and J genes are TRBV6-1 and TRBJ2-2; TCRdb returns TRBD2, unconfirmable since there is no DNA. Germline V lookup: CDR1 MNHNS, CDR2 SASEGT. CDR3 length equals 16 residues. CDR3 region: CASIREGTANTGELFF.

The CDR3 reads CASSLTHEQYF. The chain recombines TRBV7-8 with TRBJ2-7. Germline V gene data show CDR1 as SGHVS and CDR2 as FQNEAQ. This CDR3 comprises 11 residues.

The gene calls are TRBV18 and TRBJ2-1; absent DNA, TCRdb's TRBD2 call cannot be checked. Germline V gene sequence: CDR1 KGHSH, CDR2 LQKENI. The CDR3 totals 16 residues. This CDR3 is CASSPRAATSYNEQFF.

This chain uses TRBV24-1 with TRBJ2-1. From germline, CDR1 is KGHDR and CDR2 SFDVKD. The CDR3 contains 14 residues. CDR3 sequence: CATSDFPDYNEQFF.

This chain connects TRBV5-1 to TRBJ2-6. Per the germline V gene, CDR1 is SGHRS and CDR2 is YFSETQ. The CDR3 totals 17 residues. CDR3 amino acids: CASSNGVINSGANVLTF.